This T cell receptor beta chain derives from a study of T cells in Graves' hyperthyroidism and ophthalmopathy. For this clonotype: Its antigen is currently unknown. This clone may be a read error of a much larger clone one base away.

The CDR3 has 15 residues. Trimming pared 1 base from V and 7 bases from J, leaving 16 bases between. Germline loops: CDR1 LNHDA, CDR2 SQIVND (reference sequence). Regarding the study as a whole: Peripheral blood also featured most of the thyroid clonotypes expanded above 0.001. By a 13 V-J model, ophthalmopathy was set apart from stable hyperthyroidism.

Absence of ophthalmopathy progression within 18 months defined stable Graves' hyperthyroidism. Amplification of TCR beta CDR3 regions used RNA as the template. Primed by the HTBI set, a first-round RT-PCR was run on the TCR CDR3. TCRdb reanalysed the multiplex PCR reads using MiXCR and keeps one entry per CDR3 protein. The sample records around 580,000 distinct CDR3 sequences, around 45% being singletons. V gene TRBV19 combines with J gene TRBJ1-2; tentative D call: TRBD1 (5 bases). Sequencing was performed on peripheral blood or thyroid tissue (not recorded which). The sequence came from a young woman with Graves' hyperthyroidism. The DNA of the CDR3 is TGTGCCAGTAGTATAGCAGGGTTGGCTTACTGTGGCTACACCTTC. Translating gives CASSIAGLAYCGYTF.